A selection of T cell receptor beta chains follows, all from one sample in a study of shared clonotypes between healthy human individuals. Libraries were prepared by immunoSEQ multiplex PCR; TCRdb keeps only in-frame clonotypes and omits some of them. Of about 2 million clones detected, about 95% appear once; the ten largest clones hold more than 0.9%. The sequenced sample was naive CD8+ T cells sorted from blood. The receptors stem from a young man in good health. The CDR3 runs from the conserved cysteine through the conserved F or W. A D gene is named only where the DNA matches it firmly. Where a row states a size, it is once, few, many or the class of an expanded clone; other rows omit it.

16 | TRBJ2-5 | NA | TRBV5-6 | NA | CASSLAGTPQVETQYF | TGTGCCAGCAGCTTGGCTGGGACACCCCAAGTGGAGACCCAGTACTTC
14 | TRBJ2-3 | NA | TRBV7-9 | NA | CASSFTKSPDTQYF | TGTGCCAGCAGCTTTACAAAGAGCCCAGATACGCAGTATTTT
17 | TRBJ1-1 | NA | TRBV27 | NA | CASSLTMPPGQNTEAFF | TGTGCCAGCAGTTTAACTATGCCCCCAGGGCAGAACACTGAAGCTTTCTTT
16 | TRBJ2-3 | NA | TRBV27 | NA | CASCPWPGTSTDTQYF | TGTGCCAGCTGCCCCTGGCCCGGGACTAGCACAGATACGCAGTATTTT
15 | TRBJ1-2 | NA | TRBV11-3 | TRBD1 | CASSLGDDRGRGYTF | TGTGCCAGCAGCTTAGGGGACGACAGGGGGCGAGGCTACACCTTC
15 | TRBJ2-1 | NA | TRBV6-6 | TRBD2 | CASSTTGTTYNEQFF | TGTGCCAGCAGTACAACCGGGACTACCTACAATGAGCAGTTCTTC
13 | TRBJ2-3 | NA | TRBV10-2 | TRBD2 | CATGTSGLDTQYF | TGCGCCACCGGGACTAGCGGGCTGGATACGCAGTATTTT
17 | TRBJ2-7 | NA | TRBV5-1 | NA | CASSSSPSGSSSYEQYF | TGCGCCAGCAGCTCCTCCCCGTCGGGATCGAGCTCCTACGAGCAGTACTTC
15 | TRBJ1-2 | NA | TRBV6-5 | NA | CASTPHPETQTSYTF | TGTGCCAGCACCCCTCACCCCGAGACACAAACGTCCTACACCTTC
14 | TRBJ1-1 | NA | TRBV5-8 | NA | CASSFGDLNTEAFF | TGTGCCAGCAGCTTCGGGGACCTCAACACTGAAGCTTTCTTT
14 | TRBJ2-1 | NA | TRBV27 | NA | CASSLGDSYNEQFF | TGTGCCAGCAGTTTAGGGGACTCCTACAATGAGCAGTTCTTC
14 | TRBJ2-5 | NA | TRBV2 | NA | CASSESPLGETQYF | TGTGCCAGCAGTGAATCTCCTTTGGGAGAGACCCAGTACTTC
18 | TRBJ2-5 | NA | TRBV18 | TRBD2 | CASSPWVSERGSYETQYF | TGTGCCAGCTCACCATGGGTTTCTGAGCGGGGATCATATGAGACCCAGTACTTC
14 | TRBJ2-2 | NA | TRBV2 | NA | CASRRQSYTGELFF | TGTGCCAGCAGAAGACAGTCTTACACCGGGGAGCTGTTTTTT
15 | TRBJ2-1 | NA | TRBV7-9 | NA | CASSLGGTYRNEQFF | TGTGCCAGCAGCTTAGGTGGGACATATAGGAATGAGCAGTTCTTC
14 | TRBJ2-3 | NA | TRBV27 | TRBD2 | CASSTGLFEDTQYF | TGTGCCAGCAGTACGGGACTATTCGAAGATACGCAGTATTTT
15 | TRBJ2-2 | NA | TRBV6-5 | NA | CASSPGGGGTGELFF | TGTGCCAGCAGTCCGGGCGGGGGCGGCACCGGGGAGCTGTTTTTT
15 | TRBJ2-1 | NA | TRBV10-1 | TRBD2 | CASSERAGGYNEQFF | TGCGCCAGCAGTGAGCGAGCGGGGGGCTACAATGAGCAGTTCTTC
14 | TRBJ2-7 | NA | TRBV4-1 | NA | CASSLTTPTYEQYF | TGCGCCAGCAGCCTAACGACCCCGACCTACGAGCAGTACTTC
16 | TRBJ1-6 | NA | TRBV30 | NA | CAWSFDRLAHRSPLHF | TGTGCCTGGAGTTTCGACAGACTAGCACATCGTTCACCCCTCCACTTT
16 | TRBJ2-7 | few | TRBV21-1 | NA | CASSNVAGPFSYEQYF | TGTGCCAGCAGCAACGTGGCAGGGCCCTTCTCCTACGAGCAGTACTTC
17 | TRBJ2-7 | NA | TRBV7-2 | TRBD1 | CASSLVVGWDRAYEQYF | TGTGCCAGCAGCTTAGTTGTTGGCTGGGACAGGGCCTACGAGCAGTACTTC
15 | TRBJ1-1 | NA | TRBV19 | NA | CASSPFGGLRTEAFF | TGTGCCAGTAGCCCGTTCGGGGGTCTTCGCACTGAAGCTTTCTTT
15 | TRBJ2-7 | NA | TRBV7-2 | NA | CASSLVLDGAYEQYF | TGTGCCAGCAGCTTAGTGTTAGATGGGGCCTACGAGCAGTACTTC
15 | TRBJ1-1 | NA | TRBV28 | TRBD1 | CASSGQGEENTEAFF | TGTGCCAGCAGCGGACAGGGAGAAGAGAACACTGAAGCTTTCTTT
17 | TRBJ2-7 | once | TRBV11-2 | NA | CASSLDKDREGDYEQYF | TGTGCCAGCAGCTTAGATAAAGACAGGGAGGGGGACTACGAGCAGTACTTC
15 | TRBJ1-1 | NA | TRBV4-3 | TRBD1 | CASSQVQGAVTEAFF | TGCGCCAGCAGCCAGGTACAGGGGGCAGTTACTGAAGCTTTCTTT
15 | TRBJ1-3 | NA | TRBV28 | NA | CASSLGRGYGNTIYF | TGTGCCAGCAGTTTAGGCAGGGGTTATGGAAACACCATATATTTT
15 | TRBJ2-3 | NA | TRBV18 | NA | CASSPENRVSDTQYF | TGTGCCAGCTCACCAGAAAACAGGGTTTCAGATACGCAGTATTTT
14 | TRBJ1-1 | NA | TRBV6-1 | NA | CASSEAGGYTEAFF | TGTGCCAGCAGTGAAGCGGGGGGATACACTGAAGCTTTCTTT
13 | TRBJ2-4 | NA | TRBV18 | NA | CASSPGAGNIQYF | TGTGCCAGCTCACCAGGTGCCGGCAACATTCAGTACTTC
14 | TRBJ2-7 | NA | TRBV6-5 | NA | CASSYAHGGGEQYF | TGTGCCAGCAGTTACGCCCACGGGGGCGGCGAGCAGTACTTC
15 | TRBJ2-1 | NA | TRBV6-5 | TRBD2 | CASQAVGLATNEQFF | TGTGCCAGTCAGGCCGTGGGACTAGCGACCAATGAGCAGTTCTTC
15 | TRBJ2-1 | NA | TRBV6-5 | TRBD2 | CASSYGLAGDNEQFF | TGTGCCAGCAGTTACGGGCTAGCGGGGGACAATGAGCAGTTCTTC
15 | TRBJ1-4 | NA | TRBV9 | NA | CASSKEGATNEKLFF | TGTGCCAGCAGCAAAGAGGGCGCAACTAATGAAAAACTGTTTTTT
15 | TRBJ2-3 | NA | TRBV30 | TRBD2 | CAWNRLAGLADTQYF | TGTGCCTGGAATCGATTAGCGGGACTCGCAGATACGCAGTATTTT
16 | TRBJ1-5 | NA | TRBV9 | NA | CASSVGSRWSNQPQHF | TGTGCCAGCAGCGTAGGTAGCAGGTGGAGCAATCAGCCCCAGCATTTT
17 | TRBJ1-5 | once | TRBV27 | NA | CASSPLVRSGSNQPQHF | TGTGCCAGCAGTCCCCTGGTTCGCTCTGGAAGCAATCAGCCCCAGCATTTT
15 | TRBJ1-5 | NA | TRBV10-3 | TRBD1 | CAISETGQGDQPQHF | TGTGCCATCAGTGAGACGGGACAGGGGGATCAGCCCCAGCATTTT
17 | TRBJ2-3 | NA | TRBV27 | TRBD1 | CASSASSGQVLTDTQYF | TGTGCCAGCAGCGCTTCATCGGGACAGGTTTTGACAGATACGCAGTATTTT
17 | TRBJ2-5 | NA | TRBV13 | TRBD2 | CASSSVETSGLQETQYF | TGTGCCAGCAGTTCCGTTGAGACTAGCGGGTTGCAAGAGACCCAGTACTTC
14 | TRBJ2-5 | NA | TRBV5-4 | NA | CASSLTGTQETQYF | TGTGCCAGCAGCCTGACCGGGACCCAAGAGACCCAGTACTTC
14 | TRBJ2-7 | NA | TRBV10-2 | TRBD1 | CASDAGTGIYEQYF | TGCGCCAGCGATGCCGGGACAGGGATCTACGAGCAGTACTTC
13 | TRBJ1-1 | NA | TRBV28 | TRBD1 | CASSMDRETEAFF | TGTGCCAGCAGCATGGACAGGGAAACTGAAGCTTTCTTT
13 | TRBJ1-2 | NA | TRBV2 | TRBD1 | CASSERGGDGYTF | TGTGCCAGCAGTGAAAGAGGGGGCGATGGCTACACCTTC
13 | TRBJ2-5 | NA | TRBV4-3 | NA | CASSQGTGETQYF | TGCGCCAGCAGCCAAGGGACGGGAGAGACCCAGTACTTC
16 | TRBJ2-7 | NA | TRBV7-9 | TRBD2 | CASSSGTSGLSYEQYF | TGTGCCAGCAGCAGCGGGACTAGCGGGCTATCCTACGAGCAGTACTTC
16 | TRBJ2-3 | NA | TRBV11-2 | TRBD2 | CASSLNWDYITDTQYF | TGTGCCAGCAGCTTAAACTGGGACTACATCACAGATACGCAGTATTTT
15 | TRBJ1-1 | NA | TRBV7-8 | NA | CASSLHQKLNTEAFF | TGTGCCAGCAGCTTACATCAGAAGTTGAACACTGAAGCTTTCTTT